This TCR beta chain came from a study of blood T cell repertoires in COVID-19. Whole-study context: The United States, Italy and Spain supplied acute and convalescent COVID-19 samples. Nucleic acid was either cDNA or gDNA, and it came from T cells, B-cell-depleted T cells, or PBMCs.

This CDR3 has 17 residues. Methods used by the authors: The assay estimated nucleated cells by amplifying reference gene primers. Generated by immunoSEQ multiplex PCR, the TCRdb table keeps only in-frame clones and is missing some. D and trimming were read from the DNA, whereas the V and J calls and clone size are those reported in that table. The sample gives about 370,000 clones, more than 70% of which show up once; 10% is in the top ten. In Seattle, patients joined the study during active infection and were tracked longitudinally. The chain has TRBV21-1 and TRBJ2-7; TRBD1 is taken as the D call from the table, unchecked against the DNA. TRBV21-1 is tagged as a pseudogene. The clonotype was recovered from a woman aged 25 to 39 with COVID-19, enrolled during active disease. The sequenced material came from peripheral blood. The CDR3 reads CASIPKVGTGLGYEQYF. CDR3 in DNA: TGTGCCAGCATCCCAAAGGTGGGCACAGGCCTCGGTTACGAGCAGTACTTC.